This TCR beta chain was documented in a study of cytomegalovirus exposure and HLA in healthy donors. The study ran its PCR with 60 Vbeta and 13 Jbeta primers. The data were produced by immunoSEQ multiplex PCR, yet TCRdb's version contains in-frame clones alone and is incomplete. Altogether roughly 140,000 clones are present, about 80% being singletons, with the ten largest covering 4.5% to 5.5%. Germline CDR1 reads MNHEY; CDR2 reads SVGAGI. The V segment lost 8 bases and the J segment 5 bases; nucleotides outside the gene matches: 6. This CDR3 has 14 amino acids. This chain connects TRBV6-5 to TRBJ2-2, with TRBD1 matching 9 bases. The origin of this receptor is a man in his forties or fifties in good health and CMV-seronegative. The sequencing input was PBMCs. The CDR3 spells CASRGQGLTGELFF. CDR3 DNA sequence: TGTGCCAGCCGGGGACAGGGCCTTACCGGGGAGCTGTTTTTT.